This TCR beta chain was sequenced in a study of T cells in Graves' hyperthyroidism and ophthalmopathy. General study results and limits: The model forecast ophthalmopathy, anticipating it by a median around 6.4 months before onset.

Patients aged 18 to 65 had newly diagnosed hyperthyroidism lasting under 2 months. Of note for this clonotype: Its matching antigen is unknown.

The CDR3 has 13 amino acids. The V end lost 5 bases, the J end lost 3 bases, and 14 bases lay between the germline ends. CDR1 and CDR2 from the germline V gene are SQVTM and ANQGSEA. Authors of the study amplified TCR beta CDR3 regions from RNA transcripts. With the HTBI primer set, the TCR CDR3 went through a first round of RT-PCR. TCRdb re-called the multiplex PCR reads with MiXCR, one entry per CDR3 protein. The data contain roughly 350,000 distinct CDR3 sequences, approximately 15% of them singletons. The sequenced material came from blood. The chain joins TRBV29-1 to TRBJ2-7, with D possibly matching TRBD1 (5 bases). This clonotype was sampled from a woman aged 25-40 years with Graves' hyperthyroidism. The CDR3 DNA is TGCAGCGTTTCAGGGTTAAGGAGCTACGAGCAGTACTTC. This gives the protein CSVSGLRSYEQYF.